The entry that follows covers one TCR beta chain sequence. Its antigen is not known. This sample stems from a study of Ad26.COV2.S vaccination and SARS-CoV-2 variants. Study-wide background: The study gave Ad26.COV2.S intramuscularly, once or twice 56 days apart.

CDR3 length: 14 residues. Trimming shortened V by 7 bases and J by 5 bases, and 20 bases separated the two germline ends. CDR1 is GTSNPN and CDR2 is SVGIG in the germline V gene (reference sequence). Broader study findings: Spike-specific TCR breadth ran higher among vaccine recipients than placebo recipients.

TCRdb's copy holds only in-frame clones and misses some; the assay was immunoSEQ multiplex PCR. This table holds roughly 460,000 clones, nearly 90% found once. The treatment is: around 19 received Ad26.COV2.S at low or high dose, single or two shots; roughly five received placebo; per-sample allocation not given. Collection of the samples took place on day 63 after the first injection of vaccine or placebo. This sample comprised peripheral blood, obtained in a trial of Ad26.COV2.S vaccine versus placebo. The TCR originated in a person aged 18 to 65 who received the Ad26.COV2.S COVID-19 vaccine or a placebo. This rearrangement joins TRBV30 to TRBJ1-1, with D unclear. CDR3 in DNA: TGTGCCTTACGTGGTGCAGGCGTGGAGACTGAAGCTTTCTTT. It specifies CALRGAGVETEAFF. The entire variable domain, with the rest obtained from reference TRBV30 and TRBJ1-1, is as follows: SQTIHQWPATLVQPVGSPLSLECTVEGTSNPNLYWYRQAAGRGLQLLFYSVGIGQISSEVPQNLSASRPQDRQFILSSKKLLLSDSGFYLCALRGAGVETEAFFGQGTRLTVV.